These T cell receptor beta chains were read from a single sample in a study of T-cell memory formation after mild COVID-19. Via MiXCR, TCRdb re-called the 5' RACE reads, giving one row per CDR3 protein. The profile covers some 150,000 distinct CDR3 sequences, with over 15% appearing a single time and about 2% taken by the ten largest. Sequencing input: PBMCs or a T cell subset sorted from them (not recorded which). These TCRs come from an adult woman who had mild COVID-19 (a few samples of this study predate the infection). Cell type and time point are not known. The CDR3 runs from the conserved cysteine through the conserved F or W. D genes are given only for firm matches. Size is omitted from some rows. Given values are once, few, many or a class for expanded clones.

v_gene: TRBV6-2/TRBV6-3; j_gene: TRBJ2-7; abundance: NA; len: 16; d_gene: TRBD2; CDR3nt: TGTGCCAGCAGTTATCGGGGACTAGCAGAAGGCTACGAGCAGTACTTC; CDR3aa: CASSYRGLAEGYEQYF
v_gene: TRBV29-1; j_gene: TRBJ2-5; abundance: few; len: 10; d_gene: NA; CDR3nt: TGCAGCGTGGGGTGGGAGACCCAGTACTTC; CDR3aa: CSVGWETQYF
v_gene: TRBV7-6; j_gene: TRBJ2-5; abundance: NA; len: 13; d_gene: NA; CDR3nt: TGTGCCAGCAGCTTCAGCCCCTCGGGGACCCAGTACTTC; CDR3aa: CASSFSPSGTQYF
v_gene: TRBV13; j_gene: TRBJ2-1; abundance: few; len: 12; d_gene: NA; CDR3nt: TGTGCCAGCAGCTTCTCCTACAATGAGCAGTTCTTC; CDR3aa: CASSFSYNEQFF
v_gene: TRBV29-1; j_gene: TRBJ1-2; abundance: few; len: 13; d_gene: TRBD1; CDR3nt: TGCAGCGTTCACCCGACAGGGGGATTAGGCTACACCTTC; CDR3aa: CSVHPTGGLGYTF
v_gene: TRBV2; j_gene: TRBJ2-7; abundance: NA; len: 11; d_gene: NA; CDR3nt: TGTGCCACCTCATTCCAGTACGAGCAGTACTTC; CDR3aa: CATSFQYEQYF
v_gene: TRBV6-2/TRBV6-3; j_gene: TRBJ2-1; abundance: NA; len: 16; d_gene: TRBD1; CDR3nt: TGTGCCAGCAGTGACCGAGACAGGGCAGTTGGCAATGAGCAGTTCTTC; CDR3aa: CASSDRDRAVGNEQFF
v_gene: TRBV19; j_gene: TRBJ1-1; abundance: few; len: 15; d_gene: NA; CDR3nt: TGTGCCAGTAGTATGGGACTTACGGCTTACACTGAAGCTTTCTTT; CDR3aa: CASSMGLTAYTEAFF
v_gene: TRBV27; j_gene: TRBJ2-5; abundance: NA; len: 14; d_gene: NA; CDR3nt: TGTGCCAGCAGTTTGACGGGGGCGGAAGAGACCCAGTACTTC; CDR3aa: CASSLTGAEETQYF
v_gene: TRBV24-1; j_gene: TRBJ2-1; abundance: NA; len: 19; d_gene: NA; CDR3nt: TGTGCCACCACCCGAGGCCCAGATCTTCGGGACAATCAGCCCAATGAGCAGTTCTTC; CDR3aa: CATTRGPDLRDNQPNEQFF
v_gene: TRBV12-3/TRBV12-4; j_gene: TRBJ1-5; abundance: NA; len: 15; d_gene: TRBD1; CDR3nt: TGTGCCAGCAGGACAGGGGGCTCTAGCAATCAGCCCCAGCATTTT; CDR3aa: CASRTGGSSNQPQHF
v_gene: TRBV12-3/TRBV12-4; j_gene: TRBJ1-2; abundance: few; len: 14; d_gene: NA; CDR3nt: TGTGCCAGCTCTAACGGGGGATTTGGCTATGGCTACACCTTC; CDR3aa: CASSNGGFGYGYTF
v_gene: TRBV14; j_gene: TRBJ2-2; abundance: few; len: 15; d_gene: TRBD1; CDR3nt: TGTGCCAGCAGCCGCTCCGGGACAGGGACCGGGGAGCTGTTTTTT; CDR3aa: CASSRSGTGTGELFF
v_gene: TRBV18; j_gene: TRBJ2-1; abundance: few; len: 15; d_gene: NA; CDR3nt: TGTGCCAGCTCACCCGGACCGGGTTCCGGCAATGAGCAGTTCTTC; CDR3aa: CASSPGPGSGNEQFF
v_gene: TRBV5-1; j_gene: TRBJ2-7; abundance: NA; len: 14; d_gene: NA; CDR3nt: TGCGCCAGCAGCTTGGGCCTTAAATCCTACGAGCAGTACTTC; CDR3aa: CASSLGLKSYEQYF
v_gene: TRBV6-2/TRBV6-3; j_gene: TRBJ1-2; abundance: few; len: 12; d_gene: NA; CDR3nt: TGTGCCAGCAGTTATCCCGGGAACGGCTACACCTTC; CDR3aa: CASSYPGNGYTF
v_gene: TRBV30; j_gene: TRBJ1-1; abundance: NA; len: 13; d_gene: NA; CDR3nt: TGTGCCTGGAGTGTACAGGGGAACACTGAAGCTTTCTTT; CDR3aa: CAWSVQGNTEAFF
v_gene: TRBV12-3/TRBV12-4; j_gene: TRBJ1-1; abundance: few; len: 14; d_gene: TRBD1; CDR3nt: TGTGCCAGCAGTATGGACAGGGCGAACACTGAAGCTTTCTTT; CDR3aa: CASSMDRANTEAFF
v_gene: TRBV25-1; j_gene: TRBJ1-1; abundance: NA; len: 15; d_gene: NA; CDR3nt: TGTGCCAGCAGTGGAGGTGGTGTGCGGGTCACTGAAGCTTTCTTT; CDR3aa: CASSGGGVRVTEAFF
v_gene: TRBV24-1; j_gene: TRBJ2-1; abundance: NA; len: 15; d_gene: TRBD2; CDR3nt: TGTGCCACCAGTGACTCGGGACTACAGTACAATGAGCAGTTCTTC; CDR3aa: CATSDSGLQYNEQFF
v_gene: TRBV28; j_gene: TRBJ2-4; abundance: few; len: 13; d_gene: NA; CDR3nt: TGTGCCAGCAGTTTGGTGGTTAAAAACATTCAGTACTTC; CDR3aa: CASSLVVKNIQYF
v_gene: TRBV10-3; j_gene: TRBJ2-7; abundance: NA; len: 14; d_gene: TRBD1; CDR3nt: TGTGCCATCAGAGAGGACAGGGGGCTGAACGAGCAGTACTTC; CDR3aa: CAIREDRGLNEQYF
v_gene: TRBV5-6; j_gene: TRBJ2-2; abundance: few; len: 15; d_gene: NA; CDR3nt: TGTGCCAGCAGCTTGCTTCAGAAGACGACCGGGGAGCTGTTTTTT; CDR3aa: CASSLLQKTTGELFF
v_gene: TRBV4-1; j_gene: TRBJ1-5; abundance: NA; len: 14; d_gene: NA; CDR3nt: TGCGCCAGCAGCCAAGTGGAGGAGGGACAGCCCCAGCATTTT; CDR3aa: CASSQVEEGQPQHF
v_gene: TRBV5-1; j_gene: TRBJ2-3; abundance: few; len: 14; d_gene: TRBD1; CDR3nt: TGCGCCAGCAGCCTAGGACAGGGATCAGATACGCAGTATTTT; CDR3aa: CASSLGQGSDTQYF
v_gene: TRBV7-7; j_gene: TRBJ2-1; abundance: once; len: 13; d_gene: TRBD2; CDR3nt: TGTGCTAGCGCGGGAGGCCCCTTGCGTGAGCAGTTCTTC; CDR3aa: CASAGGPLREQFF
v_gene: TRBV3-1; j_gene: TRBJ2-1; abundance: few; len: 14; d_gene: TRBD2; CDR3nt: TGTGCCAGCAGCCCCCCTAGGACTAGCGGTGAGCAGTTCTTC; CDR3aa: CASSPPRTSGEQFF
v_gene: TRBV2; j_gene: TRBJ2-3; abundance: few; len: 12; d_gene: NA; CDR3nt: TGTGCCAGCAGGAGTACCACAGATACGCAGTATTTT; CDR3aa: CASRSTTDTQYF
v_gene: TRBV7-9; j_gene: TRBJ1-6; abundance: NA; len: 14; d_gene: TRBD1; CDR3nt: TGTGCCAGCAGCTTCGGGACAGTTAATTCACCCCTCCACTTT; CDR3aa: CASSFGTVNSPLHF
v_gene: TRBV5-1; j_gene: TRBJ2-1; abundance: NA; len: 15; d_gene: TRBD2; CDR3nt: TGCGCCAGCAGTAGGGGTGGTACTAGCGAGGATGAGCAGTTCTTC; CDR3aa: CASSRGGTSEDEQFF
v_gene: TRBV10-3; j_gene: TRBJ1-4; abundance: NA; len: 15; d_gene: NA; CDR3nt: TGTGCCATCAGTGAGTCGGCAGACGTCATGAAAAAACTGTTTTTT; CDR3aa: CAISESADVMKKLFF
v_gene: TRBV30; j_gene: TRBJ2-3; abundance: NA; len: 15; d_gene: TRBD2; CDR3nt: TGTGCCTGGAGTGTTAGCGGGAGTCCCACAGATACGCAGTATTTT; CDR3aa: CAWSVSGSPTDTQYF
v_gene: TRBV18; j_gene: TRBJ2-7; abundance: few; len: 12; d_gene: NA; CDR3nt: TGTGCCAGCGGCCGGGTGCTCGACGAGCAGTACTTC; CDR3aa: CASGRVLDEQYF
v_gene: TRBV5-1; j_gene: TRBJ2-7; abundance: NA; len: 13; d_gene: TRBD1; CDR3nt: TGCGCCAGCAGCTCGGGGACAGGGCACGAGCAGTACTTC; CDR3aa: CASSSGTGHEQYF
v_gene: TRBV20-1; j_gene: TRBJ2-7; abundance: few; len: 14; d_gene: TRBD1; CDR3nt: TGCAGTGCTCGGACAGGGGGCGCGAGGGGCGAGCAGTACTTC; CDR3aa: CSARTGGARGEQYF
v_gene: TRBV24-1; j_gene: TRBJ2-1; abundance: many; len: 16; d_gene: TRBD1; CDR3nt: TGTGCCACCAGTGGGGCAGGGGGCGACTCCTACAATGAGCAGTTCTTC; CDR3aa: CATSGAGGDSYNEQFF
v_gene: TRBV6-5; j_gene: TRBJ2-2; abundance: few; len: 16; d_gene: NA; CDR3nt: TGTGCCAGCAGTTACATGTGGACGATGAACACCGGGGAGCTGTTTTTT; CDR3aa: CASSYMWTMNTGELFF